The present T cell receptor beta chain was sequenced within a study of blood T cell repertoires in COVID-19. Looking at the study overall: The study drew acute and convalescent COVID-19 samples from the United States, Italy and Spain. PBMCs, B-cell-depleted T cells, or T cells were the source of the cDNA or gDNA that made up the material.

There are 12 residues in the CDR3. Losses at the gene ends were 2 bases for V and 4 bases for J; bases not matched to a gene: 0. CDR1 is SQVTM, CDR2 ANQGSEA, per germline. As processed by the authors: Reference gene primer amplification gave nucleated cell count estimates. Repertoires were generated with immunoSEQ multiplex PCR, while TCRdb's copy carries only in-frame clones and drops some. V, J and clone size were drawn from that table, and D and trimming were deduced from the DNA. Here the sample spans about 75,000 clones, about 74% being singletons. V is TRBV29-1 and J is TRBJ2-3; TRBD1 matches 7 bases. This sequence was found in a human donor with acute or convalescent COVID-19. The donor label of this sample is uncertain. The specimen sequenced was peripheral blood. CDR3 coding DNA: TGCAGCGTTGAACAGGGGGCAGATACGCAGTATTTT. Its protein product is CSVEQGADTQYF.